The source of this TCR beta chain is a study of T cell responses to AZD1222 COVID-19 vaccine. In the study overall: Second-dose timings of about 4 or about 12 weeks were pooled.

This CDR3 contains 14 residues. Germline V gives CDR1 MNHEY, CDR2 SVGAGI. The V and J ends lost 6 bases and 6 bases respectively, with 14 bases between them. Of note for this clone: Its antigen is unknown.

Some clones are missing from TCRdb's copy, which holds only in-frame ones; the method was immunoSEQ multiplex PCR. The sample lists over 100,000 clones, more than 85% seen once, with 4.5% to 6% in the top ten. Study-wide findings and caveats: Researchers took repertoire samples only after the peak T cell response had come.

This receptor was identified in an adult in good health. Sequenced here: peripheral blood, sampled on day 0 of AZD1222 vaccination. This rearrangement joins TRBV6-5 to TRBJ2-2; D uncertain. CDR3 in amino acids: CASSFPLEPGELFF. CDR3 nucleotides: TGTGCCAGCAGCTTCCCGCTAGAACCCGGGGAGCTGTTTTTT.